This T cell receptor beta chain is drawn from a study of shared clonotypes between healthy human individuals. For the study at large: CD4 naive cells filled three plates per donor, CD4 memory three, CD8 naive two and CD8 memory one. Study-level points and caveats: Roughly 5% of naive CD4 clonotypes were common to a handful of donors. Clonotypes which were not shared had lower generation probabilities than clonotypes that all four donors shared. Generally, estimated richness proved larger in naive subsets than it did in memory subsets.

Of note for this clone: Its specificity is not known.

Terminally differentiated effector memory CD45RA+ cells were left out of the naive CD8 fraction, which was CD45RO-negative and positively selected for CCR7. Profiling relied on immunoSEQ multiplex PCR, and the TCRdb table lists in-frame clones only, not all of them. The data hold 600,000 or so clones, with approximately 95% observed a single time. Germline CDR1 is SGHAT and CDR2 is FQNNGV. The CDR3 is made up of 15 amino acids. The V gene lost 1 base and the J gene lost 1 base, with 10 bases spanning the gap. This chain uses TRBV11-2 with TRBJ2-5; D possibly matches TRBD1 or TRBD2 (5 bases each). The specimen was naive CD8+ T cells sorted from blood. The receptor was isolated from a woman aged 25 to 39 in good health. CDR3 sequence (DNA): TGTGCCAGCAGCTTAGGGGACCAGATCCAAGAGACCCAGTACTTC. Encoded protein: CASSLGDQIQETQYF.